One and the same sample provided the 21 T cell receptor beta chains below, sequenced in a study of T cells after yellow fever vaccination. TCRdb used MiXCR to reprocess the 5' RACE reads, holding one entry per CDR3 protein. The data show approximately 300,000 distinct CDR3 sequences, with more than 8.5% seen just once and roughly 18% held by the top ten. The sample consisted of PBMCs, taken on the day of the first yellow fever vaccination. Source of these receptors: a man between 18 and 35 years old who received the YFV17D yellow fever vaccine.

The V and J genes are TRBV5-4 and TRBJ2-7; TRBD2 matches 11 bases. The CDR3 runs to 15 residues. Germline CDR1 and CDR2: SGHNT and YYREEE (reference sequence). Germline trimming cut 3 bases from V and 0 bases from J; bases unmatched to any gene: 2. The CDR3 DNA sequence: TGTGCCAGCAGCTCCGGACTAGCGGGCTCCTACGAGCAGTACTTC. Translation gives CASSSGLAGSYEQYF.

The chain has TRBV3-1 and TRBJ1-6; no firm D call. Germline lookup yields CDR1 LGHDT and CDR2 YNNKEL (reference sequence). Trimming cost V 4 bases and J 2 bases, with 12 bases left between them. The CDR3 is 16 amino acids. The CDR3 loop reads CASSPYRVTYNSPLHF. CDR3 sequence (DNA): TGTGCCAGCAGCCCCTACCGGGTTACCTATAATTCACCCCTCCACTTT.

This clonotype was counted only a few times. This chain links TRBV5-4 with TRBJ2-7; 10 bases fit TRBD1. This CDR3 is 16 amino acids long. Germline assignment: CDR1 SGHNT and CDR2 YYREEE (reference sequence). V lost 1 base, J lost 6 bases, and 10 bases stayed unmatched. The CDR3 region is CASSLPAGTGAGEQYF. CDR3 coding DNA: TGTGCCAGCAGCTTGCCGGCTGGGACAGGGGCGGGCGAGCAGTACTTC.

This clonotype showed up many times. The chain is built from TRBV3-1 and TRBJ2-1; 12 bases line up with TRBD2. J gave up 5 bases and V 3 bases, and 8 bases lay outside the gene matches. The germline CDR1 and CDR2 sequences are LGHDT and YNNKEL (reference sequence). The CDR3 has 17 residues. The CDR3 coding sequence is TGTGCCAGCAGCCACGGACTAGCGGGGAGCGCGGACAATGAGCAGTTCTTC. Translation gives CASSHGLAGSADNEQFF.

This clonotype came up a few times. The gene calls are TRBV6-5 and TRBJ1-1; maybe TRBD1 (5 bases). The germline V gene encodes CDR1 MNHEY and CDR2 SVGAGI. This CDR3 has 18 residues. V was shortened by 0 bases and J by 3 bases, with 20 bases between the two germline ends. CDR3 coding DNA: TGTGCCAGCAGTTACTCCTTATCTGAACTGGGGCGAGACACTGAAGCTTTCTTT. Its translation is CASSYSLSELGRDTEAFF.

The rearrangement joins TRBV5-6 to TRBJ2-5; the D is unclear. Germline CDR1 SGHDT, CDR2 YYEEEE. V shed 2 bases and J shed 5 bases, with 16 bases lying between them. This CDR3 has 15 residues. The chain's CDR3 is CASSFMGSARETQYF. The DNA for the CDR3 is TGTGCCAGCAGCTTTATGGGGTCGGCAAGGGAGACCCAGTACTTC.

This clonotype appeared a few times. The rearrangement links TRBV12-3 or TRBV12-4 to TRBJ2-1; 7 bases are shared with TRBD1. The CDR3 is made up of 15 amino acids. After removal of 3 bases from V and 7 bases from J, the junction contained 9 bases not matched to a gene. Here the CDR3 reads CASSFGQGVGNEQFF. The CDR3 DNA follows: TGTGCCAGCAGTTTTGGGCAGGGGGTTGGAAATGAGCAGTTCTTC.

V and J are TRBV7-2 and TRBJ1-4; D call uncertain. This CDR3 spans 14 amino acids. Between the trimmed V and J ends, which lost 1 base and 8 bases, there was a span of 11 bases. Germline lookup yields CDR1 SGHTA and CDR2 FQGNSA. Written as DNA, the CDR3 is TGTGCCAGCAGCTTAGGCAGACGAGGGGAAAAACTGTTTTTT. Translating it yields CASSLGRRGEKLFF.

The CDR3 region is CASSLLVGRWASWETQYF. DNA for the CDR3: TGTGCCAGCAGTTTATTAGTAGGACGGTGGGCTAGCTGGGAGACCCAGTACTTC. The J gene is TRBJ2-5, the V gene TRBV12-3 or TRBV12-4; a weak D match, TRBD2 (5 bases). Trimming left V 2 bases short and J 5 bases short, with 24 bases between. This CDR3 is 18 amino acids long.

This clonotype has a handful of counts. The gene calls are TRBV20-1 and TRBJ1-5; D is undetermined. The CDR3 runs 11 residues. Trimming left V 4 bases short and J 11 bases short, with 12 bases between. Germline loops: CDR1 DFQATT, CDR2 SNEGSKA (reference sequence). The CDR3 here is CSATVKRAQHF. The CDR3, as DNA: TGCAGTGCTACCGTGAAGCGAGCCCAGCATTTT.

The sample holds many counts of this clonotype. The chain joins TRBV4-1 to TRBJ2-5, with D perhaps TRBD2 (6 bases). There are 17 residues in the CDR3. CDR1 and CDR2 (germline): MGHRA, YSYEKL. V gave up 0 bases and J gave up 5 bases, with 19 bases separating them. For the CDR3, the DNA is TGCGCCAGCAGCCAAGATCTAACCGGCCATGGGAGGGAGACCCAGTACTTC. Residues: CASSQDLTGHGRETQYF.

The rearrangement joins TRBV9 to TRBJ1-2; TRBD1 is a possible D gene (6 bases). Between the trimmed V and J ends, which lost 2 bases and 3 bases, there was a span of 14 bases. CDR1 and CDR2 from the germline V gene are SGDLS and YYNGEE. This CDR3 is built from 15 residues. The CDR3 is CASSVVNRVDYGYTF. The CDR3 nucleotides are TGTGCCAGCAGCGTTGTGAACAGGGTTGACTATGGCTACACCTTC.

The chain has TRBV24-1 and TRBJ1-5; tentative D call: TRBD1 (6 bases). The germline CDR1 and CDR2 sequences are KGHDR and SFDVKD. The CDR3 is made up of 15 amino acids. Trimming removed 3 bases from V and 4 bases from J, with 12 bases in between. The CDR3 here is CATSDTGGGNQPQHF. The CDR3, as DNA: TGTGCCACCAGTGATACCGGAGGGGGAAATCAGCCCCAGCATTTT.

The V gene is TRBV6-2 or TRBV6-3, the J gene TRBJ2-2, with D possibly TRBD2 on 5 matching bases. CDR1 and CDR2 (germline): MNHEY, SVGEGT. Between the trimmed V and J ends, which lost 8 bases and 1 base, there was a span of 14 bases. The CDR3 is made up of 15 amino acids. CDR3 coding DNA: TGTGCCAGCGGCCGATACGGGGAGAACACCGGGGAGCTGTTTTTT. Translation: CASGRYGENTGELFF.

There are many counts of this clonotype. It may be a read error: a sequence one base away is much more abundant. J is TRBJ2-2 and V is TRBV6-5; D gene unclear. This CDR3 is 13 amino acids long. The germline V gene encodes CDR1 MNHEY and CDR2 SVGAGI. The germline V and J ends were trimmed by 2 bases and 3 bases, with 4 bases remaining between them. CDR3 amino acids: CASSYRDTGELFF. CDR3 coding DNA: TGTGCCAGCAGTTACAGGGACACCGGGGAGCTGTTTTTT.

The CDR3, as DNA: TGTGCCAGCAGCCCCAAAGCCCTGGCAGCCAAAAACATTCAGTACTTC. It specifies CASSPKALAAKNIQYF. The chain couples TRBV7-2 to TRBJ2-4, with D unresolved. The germline CDR1 and CDR2 sequences are SGHTA and FQGNSA. V was clipped by 5 bases and J by 0 bases, with 14 bases between them. This CDR3 spans 16 amino acids.

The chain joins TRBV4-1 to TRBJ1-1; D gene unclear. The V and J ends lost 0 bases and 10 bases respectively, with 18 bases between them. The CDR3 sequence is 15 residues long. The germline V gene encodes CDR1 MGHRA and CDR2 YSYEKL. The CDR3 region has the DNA TGCGCCAGCAGCCAAGATCCTTCCCCAAGCGGCGGAGCTTTCTTT. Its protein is CASSQDPSPSGGAFF.

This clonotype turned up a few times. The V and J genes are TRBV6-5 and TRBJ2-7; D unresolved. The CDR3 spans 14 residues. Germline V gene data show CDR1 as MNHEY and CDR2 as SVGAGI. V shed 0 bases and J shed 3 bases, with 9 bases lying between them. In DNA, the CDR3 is TGTGCCAGCAGTTACTCGAGTACGGTCTACGAGCAGTACTTC. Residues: CASSYSSTVYEQYF.

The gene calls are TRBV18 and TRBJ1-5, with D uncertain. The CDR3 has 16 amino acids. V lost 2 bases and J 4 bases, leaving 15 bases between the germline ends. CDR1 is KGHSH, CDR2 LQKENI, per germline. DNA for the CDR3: TGTGCCAGCTCACCAGGGTCTCCCTTCACTAATCAGCCCCAGCATTTT. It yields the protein CASSPGSPFTNQPQHF.

The CDR3 is CASSFRGISGNTIYF. The CDR3, as DNA: TGTGCCAGCAGTTTCCGGGGCATCTCTGGAAACACCATATATTTT. This chain joins TRBV12-3 or TRBV12-4 and TRBJ1-3, with a tentative D call TRBD1 (5 bases). There are 15 residues in the CDR3. Trimming shortened V by 3 bases and J by 0 bases, and 9 bases separated the two germline ends.

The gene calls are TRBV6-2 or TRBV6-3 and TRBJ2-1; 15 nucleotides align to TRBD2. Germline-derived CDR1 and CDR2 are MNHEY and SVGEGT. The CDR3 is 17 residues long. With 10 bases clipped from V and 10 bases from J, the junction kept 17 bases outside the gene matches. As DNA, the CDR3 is TGTGCCACCAAATGGACTAGCGGGGGGGGGAATACCGTCGAGCAGTTCTTC. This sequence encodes CATKWTSGGGNTVEQFF.